These 32 T cell receptor beta chains were all obtained from the same sample, sequenced in a study of T-cell reconstitution after alpha-beta-depleted transplantation in children. Unique molecular identifiers were used in preparing the TCRbeta library. TCRdb re-derived calls from the PCR reads in MiXCR, one entry per CDR3 protein. Altogether 190,000 or so distinct CDR3 sequences are present, about 6.8% being singletons, with the ten largest covering more than 2.5%. Here the sequenced sample was PBMCs from the stem cell graft donor, taken from the stem cell graft. The receptors here all came from a human donor who donated a stem cell graft to a child with Wiskott-Aldrich syndrome.

In this sample, this clonotype turned up many times. This chain joins TRBV12-3 or TRBV12-4 and TRBJ2-1; no clear D. Between the trimmed V and J ends, which lost 7 bases and 6 bases, there was a span of 16 bases. The CDR3 consists of 14 residues. The DNA for the CDR3 is TGTGCCAGCACTCAGGTAGCACTGGGCAATGAGCAGTTCTTC. This translates into CASTQVALGNEQFF.

The chain uses TRBV7-9 and TRBJ1-6, with D uncertain. Trimming pared 5 bases from V and 10 bases from J, leaving 9 bases between. Germline CDR1 is SEHNR and CDR2 is FQNEAQ (reference sequence). CDR3 size: 12 residues. CDR3 loop: CASSRGESPLHF. In DNA, the CDR3 is TGTGCCAGCAGCCGGGGAGAATCACCCCTCCACTTT.

This clonotype was counted ten times or more. The chain has TRBV9 and TRBJ1-1; possible D gene TRBD1, 6 bases. Trimming cost V 0 bases and J 8 bases, with 14 bases left between them. The CDR3 loop spans 14 amino acids. Germline values: CDR1 SGDLS, CDR2 YYNGEE. The chain's CDR3 is CASSVDPLQGEAFF. The CDR3 DNA reads as TGTGCCAGCAGCGTAGACCCGTTACAGGGAGAAGCTTTCTTT.

This clonotype was seen ten or more times. The chain has TRBV2 and TRBJ2-1; 8 bases map to TRBD2. CDR3 size: 15 residues. Germline V gene lookup returns CDR1 SNHLY and CDR2 FYNNEI. V was pared by 8 bases and J by 3 bases, with 9 bases of the junction left unmatched. CDR3 protein: CASQRREGLYNEQFF. The CDR3 bases are TGTGCCAGCCAACGTCGGGAGGGCCTCTACAATGAGCAGTTCTTC.

This clonotype was counted only a few times. A junction end diverges from the germline sequence, so it may reflect a read error. This rearrangement joins TRBV5-1 to TRBJ1-1, with D possibly TRBD1 on 5 matching bases. Germline loops: CDR1 SGHRS, CDR2 YFSETQ. The length of the CDR3 is 13 residues. CDR3 nucleotide sequence: TGCGCCAGCAGCTTGTTTGGGGGACGCGACGGCCTCTTT. Translating it yields CASSLFGGRDGLF.

This clonotype was recorded many times. The chain links TRBV28 to TRBJ1-1, with D hard to call. V lost 2 bases and J lost 6, with 7 bases in between. This CDR3 has 12 amino acids. Germline CDR1 is MDHEN and CDR2 is SYDVKM. The CDR3, as DNA: TGTGCCAGCAGTTTAGGGGTGCCTGAAGCTTTCTTT. It yields the protein CASSLGVPEAFF.

The table lists this clonotype with many counts. The V and J genes are TRBV12-5 and TRBJ2-3; possibly TRBD2 for D (6 bases). Per germline, CDR1 LGHNT and CDR2 FRNRAP. With 5 bases removed from V and 4 bases from J, the gap between germline ends came to 13 bases. The CDR3 covers 14 residues. The CDR3 nucleotides read TGTGCTAGTGGTCCGGGGACTCCCCCAGATACGCAGTATTTT. Residues: CASGPGTPPDTQYF.

This rearrangement joins TRBV6-5 to TRBJ2-5; D gene uncertain. The CDR3 runs 15 residues. Germline CDR1 MNHEY, CDR2 SVGAGI. V lost 5 bases to trimming and J lost 5 bases, with 18 bases between them. The CDR3 nucleotides read TGTGCCAGCAGTCACCCTGGCGGAACCGGGGAGACCCAGTACTTC. It is translated as CASSHPGGTGETQYF.

This clonotype appeared many times. V and J are TRBV29-1 and TRBJ2-7; D is perhaps TRBD1 or TRBD2 (5 bases each). Per the germline V gene, CDR1 is SQVTM and CDR2 is ANQGSEA. The V end was cut by 7 bases, the J end by 4 bases, with 11 bases between. The CDR3 contains 11 residues. The CDR3 here is CSGGTQYEQYF. CDR3 nucleotide sequence: TGCAGCGGTGGGACCCAATACGAGCAGTACTTC.

As DNA, the CDR3 is TGTGCCAGCACCGGACTCCGGGACAGAAATGAGCAGTTCTTC. Protein: CASTGLRDRNEQFF. The chain links TRBV7-9 to TRBJ2-1; 7 nucleotides align to TRBD1. This CDR3 contains 14 residues. Germline V lookup: CDR1 SEHNR, CDR2 FQNEAQ (reference sequence). The junction had 10 bases not matched to a gene; V was cut back by 7 bases and J by 7 bases.

In this sample, this clonotype turned up many times. The CDR3 DNA sequence: TGTGCCACCAGTAGCGGACTCGCAAGGGAGCAGTTCTTC. Encoded protein: CATSSGLAREQFF. This chain joins TRBV24-1 and TRBJ2-1, with a possible D match to TRBD2 (5 bases). V was clipped by 6 bases and J by 10 bases, with 15 bases between them. The CDR3 is 13 amino acids. Germline V CDR1 and CDR2: KGHDR, SFDVKD.

Ten or more counts support this clonotype. The V and J genes are TRBV20-1 and TRBJ2-5, with D possibly matching TRBD2 (6 bases). The CDR3 has 13 residues. The germline V gene encodes CDR1 DFQATT and CDR2 SNEGSKA (reference sequence). Trimming removed 0 bases at V and 9 bases at J, with 14 bases between. DNA of the CDR3: TGCAGTGCTAGAGATTGGGCGGGAAGCCCCCAGTACTTC. Translated: CSARDWAGSPQYF.

This clonotype has at least ten counts. V usage is TRBV20-1 and J usage is TRBJ2-3, with unresolved D. Germline V CDR1 and CDR2: DFQATT, SNEGSKA (reference sequence). V lost 1 base and J 6 bases, leaving 11 bases between the germline ends. CDR3 length equals 13 residues. CDR3: CSARVLLEDTQYF. In DNA, the CDR3 is TGCAGTGCTAGAGTACTCCTTGAGGATACGCAGTATTTT.

This clonotype was observed many times. This chain joins TRBV5-6 and TRBJ2-2; D remains unclear. This CDR3 region has 15 residues. Trimming cost V 0 bases and J 5 bases, with 11 bases left between them. Germline CDR1 is SGHDT and CDR2 is YYEEEE. CDR3 in DNA: TGTGCCAGCAGCTTGGTTGGTCGGTGGACCGGGGAGCTGTTTTTT. It codes for CASSLVGRWTGELFF.

Ten or more counts support this clonotype. The genes are TRBV12-3 or TRBV12-4 and TRBJ2-7; 12 bases agree with TRBD2. V lost 6 bases, J lost 4 bases, and 10 bases stayed unmatched. This CDR3 has 16 residues. Here the CDR3 reads CASSPPSGRALYEQYF. CDR3 nucleotides: TGTGCCAGCAGCCCTCCTAGCGGGAGGGCCCTATACGAGCAGTACTTC.

This clonotype was observed a few times. The chain links TRBV29-1 to TRBJ2-6; TRBD1 is a possible D gene (5 bases). V was pared by 6 bases and J by 4 bases, with 16 bases between. Germline V gene sequence: CDR1 SQVTM, CDR2 ANQGSEA. The CDR3 contains 15 residues. In nucleotides, the CDR3 is TGCAGCGTGGGAAAGGGGTTGGGAGGGGCCAACGTCCTGACTTTC. Translating it yields CSVGKGLGGANVLTF.

This clonotype appeared a few times. Since a much larger clone is just one base distant, this may be a read error. The chain uses TRBV10-1 and TRBJ2-1; the match to TRBD2 covers 10 bases. The length of the CDR3 is 15 residues. The germline V gene encodes CDR1 WNHNN and CDR2 SYGVQD (reference sequence). The CDR3 protein is CASSEFGLADNDQFF. In DNA form, the CDR3 reads TGCGCCAGCAGTGAGTTTGGACTAGCGGACAATGACCAGTTCTTC.

This clonotype appeared many times. This sequence joins TRBV7-2 and TRBJ2-4; D is possibly TRBD2 (5 bases). The CDR3 is 11 residues long. In germline, CDR1 is SGHTA, CDR2 FQGNSA. Trimming took off 5 bases at V and 11 bases at J, with 10 bases between the two ends. The CDR3 sequence is CASSPGRVQYF. CDR3 sequence (DNA): TGTGCCAGCAGCCCCGGGCGGGTTCAGTACTTC.

This sequence joins TRBV5-1 and TRBJ2-7; D remains unclear. V gave up 0 bases and J gave up 4 bases, with 11 bases separating them. The germline gives CDR1 SGHRS, CDR2 YFSETQ. The CDR3 length is 14 residues. The DNA for the CDR3 is TGCGCCAGCAGCTTGGAGATGGTTGAATACGAGCAGTACTTC. Residues: CASSLEMVEYEQYF.

This clonotype came up many times. The chain couples TRBV9 to TRBJ2-2; tentative D call: TRBD1 (6 bases). From germline, CDR1 is SGDLS and CDR2 YYNGEE. The V end was cut by 5 bases, the J end by 1 base, with 6 bases between. The CDR3 is 13 residues long. The CDR3: CASRDRNTGELFF. CDR3 bases: TGTGCCAGCAGGGACAGGAACACCGGGGAGCTGTTTTTT. Full variable domain (outside the CDR3, taken from reference TRBV9 and TRBJ2-2): DSGVTQTPKHLITATGQRVTLRCSPRSGDLSVYWYQQSLDQGLQFLIQYYNGEERAKGNILERFSAQQFPDLHSELNLSSLELGDSALYFCASRDRNTGELFFGEGSRLTVL.

This clonotype has ten or more counts. The CDR3 sequence: CASSYARVSYEQYF. The CDR3 nucleotides read TGTGCCAGCAGTTACGCCAGGGTCTCCTACGAGCAGTACTTC. The chain employs TRBV6-2 or TRBV6-3 and TRBJ2-7; D possibly corresponds to TRBD1 (5 bases). The V end was cut by 2 bases, the J end by 0 bases, with 8 bases between. Germline-derived CDR1 and CDR2 are MNHEY and SVGEGT. This CDR3 has 14 amino acids.

The sample holds many counts of this clonotype. The gene calls are TRBV6-5 and TRBJ2-3; perhaps TRBD2 as D (6 bases). CDR1 MNHEY and CDR2 SVGAGI come from the germline V gene. The V gene lost 6 bases and the J gene lost 6 bases, with 10 bases spanning the gap. The CDR3 covers 12 residues. The CDR3 loop is CASSGGRDTQYF. CDR3 coding DNA: TGTGCCAGCAGCGGGGGAAGGGATACGCAGTATTTT.

This clonotype was counted ten times or more. The chain employs TRBV6-5 and TRBJ1-6; D unresolved. V lost 0 bases to trimming and J lost 6 bases, with 9 bases between them. The V gene's germline CDR1 is MNHEY and CDR2 SVGAGI. The CDR3 consists of 15 residues. CDR3 coding DNA: TGTGCCAGCAGTTACTCTGACTATCCTAATTCACCCCTCCACTTT. It codes for CASSYSDYPNSPLHF.

This clonotype showed up many times. The V and J genes are TRBV7-9 and TRBJ2-2; no clear D. CDR3 length: 14 residues. Trimming left V 5 bases short and J 2 bases short, with 9 bases between. CDR1 and CDR2 (germline): SEHNR, FQNEAQ (reference sequence). The CDR3 DNA sequence: TGTGCCAGCAGCCTACCGACTAACACCGGGGAGCTGTTTTTT. This sequence encodes CASSLPTNTGELFF.

At least ten counts were recorded for this clonotype. The V call is TRBV25-1, the J call TRBJ2-7; D remains ambiguous. This CDR3 comprises 13 residues. Trimming cost V 5 bases and J 5 bases, with 13 bases left between them. From germline, CDR1 is MGHDK and CDR2 SYGVNS. CDR3 DNA: TGTGCCAGCAGTCCCCTTGTTGGGGACGAGCAGTACTTC. Encoded protein: CASSPLVGDEQYF.

At least ten counts were recorded for this clonotype. The chain links TRBV3-1 to TRBJ2-3, with no clear D. The CDR3 consists of 13 residues. V was shortened by 1 base and J by 4 bases, with 6 bases between the two germline ends. CDR1 LGHDT and CDR2 YNNKEL come from the germline V gene (reference sequence). The CDR3 protein is CASSQVWADTQYF. The CDR3 region has the DNA TGTGCCAGCAGCCAAGTTTGGGCAGATACGCAGTATTTT.

This clonotype has more than one count but fewer than ten. The rearrangement joins TRBV29-1 to TRBJ2-5; D remains unclear. Looked up from germline, CDR1 is SQVTM and CDR2 is ANQGSEA. The V end was cut by 0 bases, the J end by 2 bases, with 4 bases between. CDR3 length: 12 amino acids. CDR3 nucleotide sequence: TGCAGCGTTGAAGAGGTGCAAGAGACCCAGTACTTC. This translates into CSVEEVQETQYF.

CDR3 sequence: CSAGILGEQYF. The DNA of the CDR3 is TGCAGTGCCGGGATCCTGGGGGAGCAGTACTTC. The chain is built from TRBV20-1 and TRBJ2-7, with TRBD2 as a possible D gene (5 bases). The CDR3 extends over 11 amino acids. The germline V and J ends were trimmed by 6 bases and 7 bases, with 13 bases remaining between them. CDR1 is DFQATT and CDR2 is SNEGSKA in the germline V gene (reference sequence).

In this sample, this clonotype turned up many times. V and J are TRBV12-3 or TRBV12-4 and TRBJ1-2; a possible D gene is TRBD1 (6 bases). CDR3 length: 15 amino acids. The V and J ends lost 5 bases and 1 base respectively, with 14 bases between them. The CDR3 DNA is TGTGCCAGCAGTCGTCCCGGGACACATAACTATGGCTACACCTTC. Translation gives CASSRPGTHNYGYTF.

This clonotype has only a few counts. This chain links TRBV7-8 with TRBJ2-7; 12 bases align to TRBD2. CDR1 SGHVS and CDR2 FQNEAQ come from the germline V gene. The ends lost 5 bases at V and 7 bases at J; junction bases unmatched: 21. This CDR3 spans 19 amino acids. CDR3 amino acids: CASSIRALAGGPGLGEQYF. CDR3 in DNA: TGTGCCAGCAGCATTAGAGCGCTAGCGGGAGGGCCGGGTTTGGGGGAGCAGTACTTC. The whole variable domain, remainder taken from reference TRBV7-8 and TRBJ2-7, is GAGVSQSPRYKVAKRGQDVALRCDPISGHVSLFWYQQALGQGPEFLTYFQNEAQLDKSGLPSDRFFAERPEGSVSTLKIQRTQQEDSAVYLCASSIRALAGGPGLGEQYFGPGTRLTVT.

Many counts were recorded for this clonotype. This chain uses TRBV29-1 with TRBJ2-2, with D tentatively TRBD1 (7 bases). The germline V and J ends were trimmed by 6 bases and 5 bases, with 19 bases remaining between them. The CDR3 runs to 15 residues. The germline V gene has CDR1 SQVTM and CDR2 ANQGSEA. Written as DNA, the CDR3 is TGCAGCGTCGCGGACAGGAGGGTTGGGACCGGGGAGCTGTTTTTT. Translating it yields CSVADRRVGTGELFF.

This clonotype came up many times. This rearrangement joins TRBV7-2 to TRBJ1-4; no reliable D call. The CDR3 length is 15 residues. Germline loops: CDR1 SGHTA, CDR2 FQGNSA. Between the trimmed V and J ends, which lost 0 bases and 5 bases, there was a span of 10 bases. In nucleotides, the CDR3 is TGTGCCAGCAGCTTAGCGGTCGGCAGGAATGAAAAACTGTTTTTT. Translating gives CASSLAVGRNEKLFF.